This is a list of T cell receptor beta chains from one sample in a study of blood T cell repertoires in COVID-19. Method: immunoSEQ multiplex PCR; TCRdb's copy keeps in-frame clones and lacks some. The sample has around 120,000 clones; around 90% are singletons. The sequenced sample consisted of peripheral blood. The origin of the receptors is a man aged 50 or older with active COVID-19. The CDR3 runs from the conserved cysteine through the conserved F or W. D genes are given only for firm matches. Not every row has a clone size; where given, it reads once, few, many or a size class.

NA	TRBV19	TRBD1	TRBJ1-5	TGTGCCAGTAGTAGTCGTGGGACAGGGAATCAGCCCCAGCATTTT	CASSSRGTGNQPQHF
NA	TRBV6-4	TRBD2	TRBJ2-5	TGTGCCAGCAGTGACTACGGTGCGGGGGAAGAGACCCAGTACTTC	CASSDYGAGEETQYF
NA	TRBV7-9	NA	TRBJ2-3	TGTGCCAGCAGCCCCGCGGGGGCCACAGATACGCAGTATTTT	CASSPAGATDTQYF
NA	TRBV2	NA	TRBJ2-2	TGTGCCAGCAGCACCGCCGGGACTGGCACCGGGGAGCTGTTTTTT	CASSTAGTGTGELFF
NA	TRBV9	TRBD2	TRBJ2-1	TGTGCCAGCAGCGTAGGGACTAGCGACCACAATGAGCAGTTCTTC	CASSVGTSDHNEQFF
NA	TRBV5-1	NA	TRBJ1-6	TGCGCCAGCAGCTTGGAAGGGAGGAGTTCACCCCTCCACTTT	CASSLEGRSSPLHF
NA	TRBV14	NA	TRBJ2-1	TGTGCCAGCAGCCTAGGGACTCCTCCTAATGAGCAGTTCTTC	CASSLGTPPNEQFF
NA	TRBV20-1	TRBD2	TRBJ2-1	TGCAGTGCGAGACTAGCGAATGAGCAGTTCTTC	CSARLANEQFF
NA	TRBV2	TRBD1	TRBJ2-5	TGTGCCAGCAGGCAGGGGGTTCAAGAGACCCAGTACTTC	CASRQGVQETQYF
NA	TRBV27	NA	TRBJ2-1	TGTGCCAGCAGTTTAAGGGGAAATGAGCAGTTCTTC	CASSLRGNEQFF
NA	TRBV5-1	NA	TRBJ2-3	TGCGCCAGCAGCTTTACGGGAGGCACAGATACGCAGTATTTT	CASSFTGGTDTQYF
NA	TRBV19	TRBD1	TRBJ1-4	TGTGCCAGTAGTATAGGGAAACAGGGGATTGGTGAAAAACTGTTTTTT	CASSIGKQGIGEKLFF
NA	TRBV7-2	TRBD2	TRBJ2-1	TGTGCCAGCAGCTTAGACGGGACTAGCGGGAGGGCCTATGAGCAGTTCTTC	CASSLDGTSGRAYEQFF
NA	TRBV7-6	TRBD1	TRBJ2-3	TGTGCCAGCAGCTTAGCCATATACAGGGGGCATCAAGATACGCAGTATTTT	CASSLAIYRGHQDTQYF
NA	TRBV18	NA	TRBJ1-6	TGTGCCAGCTCACCCAGACAGTATTCACCCCTCCACTTT	CASSPRQYSPLHF
once	TRBV7-2	NA	TRBJ2-3	TGTGCCAGCAGCTTAGTACGTTCCCGACGGGGCACAGATACGCAGTATTTT	CASSLVRSRRGTDTQYF
once	TRBV28	NA	TRBJ2-5	TGTGCCAGCAGTCCCTTCGGTGGAGGGACCCAGTACTTC	CASSPFGGGTQYF
NA	TRBV2	TRBD2	TRBJ2-3	TGTGCTATAGCGGGGGGCTTCCGACGAGGAGATACGCAGTATTTT	CAIAGGFRRGDTQYF
NA	TRBV5-1	TRBD2	TRBJ2-1	TGCGCCAGCAGCCCGTCGGGACTAGCGGGAGGGGGTGAGCAGTTCTTC	CASSPSGLAGGGEQFF
NA	TRBV6-5	TRBD2	TRBJ2-5	TGTGCCAGCAGTTCCAGCGGGAGGGCCGGGGAGAAGACCCAGTACTTC	CASSSSGRAGEKTQYF
NA	TRBV5-1	NA	TRBJ1-1	TGCGCCAGCAGCTCGTCGAGAGGGGGGAACACTGAAGCTTTCTTT	CASSSSRGGNTEAFF
few	TRBV11-2	NA	TRBJ2-2	TGTGCCAGCAGCTTAGATCTCGGTCTGTCGAACACCGGGGAGCTGTTTTTT	CASSLDLGLSNTGELFF
NA	TRBV7-9	TRBD2	TRBJ2-5	TGTGCCAGCAGCCGACTAGCGGGAGTGGCAGAGACCCAGTACTTC	CASSRLAGVAETQYF
NA	TRBV13	TRBD2	TRBJ2-1	TGTGCCAGCAGCTTCAAAGTCAGCGGGGACAATGAGCAGTTCTTC	CASSFKVSGDNEQFF
NA	TRBV11-2	TRBD1	TRBJ2-7	TGTGCCAGCAGCGCAGGGGGACCCTACGAGCAGTACTTC	CASSAGGPYEQYF
NA	TRBV29-1	NA	TRBJ2-5	TGCAGCGTTGAGGCAGGCCGTCAAGAGACCCAGTACTTC	CSVEAGRQETQYF
few	TRBV3-1/TRBV3-2	TRBD2	TRBJ2-3	TGTGCCAGCAGCCCGGAGGCCCTAGCGGACCTCACAGATACGCAGTATTTT	CASSPEALADLTDTQYF
NA	TRBV9	NA	TRBJ2-3	TGTGCCAGCAGCGAGTTTGGAGTCGGGGGGCCCACAGATACGCAGTATTTT	CASSEFGVGGPTDTQYF
NA	TRBV14	NA	TRBJ1-2	TGTGCCAGCAGCGGACAGCCTAACTATGGCTACACCTTC	CASSGQPNYGYTF
NA	TRBV12-3/TRBV12-4	TRBD1	TRBJ2-7	TGTGCCAGCACCCTGGGGGACAGGGCCGAGCAGTACTTC	CASTLGDRAEQYF
NA	TRBV13	NA	TRBJ2-1	TGTGCCAGCAGCCTCAGTTACAATGAGCAGTTCTTC	CASSLSYNEQFF
few	TRBV7-9	NA	TRBJ1-6	TGTGCCAGCAGCTTAGAACGGCAGGGTAATTCACCCCTCCACTTT	CASSLERQGNSPLHF
many	TRBV7-8	NA	TRBJ1-5	TGTGCCAGCAGCCCCGCGGGCCGGGGGAGCAATCAGCCCCAGCATTTT	CASSPAGRGSNQPQHF
NA	TRBV3-1/TRBV3-2	TRBD2	TRBJ2-5	TGTGCCAGCAGAAGAGTTCGTGTCGGGGGGGACCAAGAGACCCAGTACTTC	CASRRVRVGGDQETQYF
NA	TRBV11-2	NA	TRBJ2-7	TGTGCCAGCAGCTTAGAGGGGGCAGGCGGCTACGAGCAGTACTTC	CASSLEGAGGYEQYF
NA	TRBV7-6	NA	TRBJ1-2	TGTGCCAGCAGCTTTAGCATCCACAGGGAAATGGCTGGCTACACCTTC	CASSFSIHREMAGYTF
NA	TRBV6-2/TRBV6-3	NA	TRBJ1-1	TGTGCCAGCAGTCGCGGGGGGGTGGGTACTGAAGCTTTCTTT	CASSRGGVGTEAFF
NA	TRBV27	TRBD2	TRBJ2-5	TGTGCCAGCAGTCTCCGGGGGGTGGAGCCTTTGGGGACCCAGTACTTC	CASSLRGVEPLGTQYF
once	TRBV23-1	NA	TRBJ1-1	TGCGCCAGCAGCCCATTGACAGCAATGAACACTGAAGCTTTCTTT	CASSPLTAMNTEAFF
NA	TRBV7-3	TRBD1	TRBJ2-2	TGTGCCAGCAGCCCTCGGGACAGGGGACCCGGGGAGCTGTTTTTT	CASSPRDRGPGELFF
NA	TRBV5-1	TRBD2	TRBJ2-1	TGCGCCAGCAGCGAGACTAGCGGGAGTGTTGCGCAGTTCTTC	CASSETSGSVAQFF
few	TRBV7-9	NA	TRBJ2-2	TGTGCCAGCCCTTTCAGCCCGTCAGGCGGGACCGGGGAGCTGTTTTTT	CASPFSPSGGTGELFF
NA	TRBV15	TRBD1	TRBJ1-6	TGTTTGATTTCGGACAGGGGGCGAAGAGGGTCACCCCTCCACTTT	CLISDRGRRGSPLHF
once	TRBV18	NA	TRBJ2-3	TGTGCCAGCTCACCACCGACTCCAGATACGCAGTATTTT	CASSPPTPDTQYF
NA	TRBV24-1	TRBD2	TRBJ2-3	TGTGCCACCAGTGATTCCCCCGGTGGGCGGGGGGGGACAGATACGCAGTATTTT	CATSDSPGGRGGTDTQYF
NA	TRBV5-6	TRBD2	TRBJ2-1	TGTGCCAGCAGCCCGGAGACTAGCGGGAGGAATGAGCAGTTCTTC	CASSPETSGRNEQFF
once	TRBV3-1/TRBV3-2	NA	TRBJ2-3	TGTGCCAGCAGCCAAAGAAACAGGGTCTTGGATACGCAGTATTTT	CASSQRNRVLDTQYF
once	TRBV24-1	TRBD1	TRBJ2-1	TGTGCCACCAGTGATCCAGGGGGCAGCTCCTACAATGAGCAGTTCTTC	CATSDPGGSSYNEQFF